The subject of this entry is one T cell receptor (beta chain). The target antigen is unknown. This sample was included in a study of T cells expressing NK-cell markers. Generation of TCR beta cDNA was performed by 5'RACE template switching incorporating UMIs. TCRdb reanalyzed the 5' RACE reads, giving one entry per CDR3 protein sequence and no DNA. In all, the sample yields roughly 390,000 distinct CDR3 sequences. Notes on the study in general: Of the CD8+ T cell pool in roughly six donors, roughly 1.0-8% was accounted for by dominant NKG2C+ clonotypes. Certain NKG2C+ T cell clones were expanded, and their HCMV specificity remained unclear.

Germline CDR1 LNHNV, CDR2 YYDKDF (reference sequence). The CDR3 has 14 amino acids. This TCR derives from a woman aged 45 to 65 in good health. The sequencing sample was made of blood T cells: a sorted CD56 or NKG2C T cell subset, CD4+ or CD8+ T cells, or bulk PBMC T cells (not recorded which). The J gene is TRBJ1-1, the V gene TRBV15; TCRdb's D gene call, TRBD1, goes unchecked for lack of DNA. CDR3 region: CATSRNRDTTEAFF.